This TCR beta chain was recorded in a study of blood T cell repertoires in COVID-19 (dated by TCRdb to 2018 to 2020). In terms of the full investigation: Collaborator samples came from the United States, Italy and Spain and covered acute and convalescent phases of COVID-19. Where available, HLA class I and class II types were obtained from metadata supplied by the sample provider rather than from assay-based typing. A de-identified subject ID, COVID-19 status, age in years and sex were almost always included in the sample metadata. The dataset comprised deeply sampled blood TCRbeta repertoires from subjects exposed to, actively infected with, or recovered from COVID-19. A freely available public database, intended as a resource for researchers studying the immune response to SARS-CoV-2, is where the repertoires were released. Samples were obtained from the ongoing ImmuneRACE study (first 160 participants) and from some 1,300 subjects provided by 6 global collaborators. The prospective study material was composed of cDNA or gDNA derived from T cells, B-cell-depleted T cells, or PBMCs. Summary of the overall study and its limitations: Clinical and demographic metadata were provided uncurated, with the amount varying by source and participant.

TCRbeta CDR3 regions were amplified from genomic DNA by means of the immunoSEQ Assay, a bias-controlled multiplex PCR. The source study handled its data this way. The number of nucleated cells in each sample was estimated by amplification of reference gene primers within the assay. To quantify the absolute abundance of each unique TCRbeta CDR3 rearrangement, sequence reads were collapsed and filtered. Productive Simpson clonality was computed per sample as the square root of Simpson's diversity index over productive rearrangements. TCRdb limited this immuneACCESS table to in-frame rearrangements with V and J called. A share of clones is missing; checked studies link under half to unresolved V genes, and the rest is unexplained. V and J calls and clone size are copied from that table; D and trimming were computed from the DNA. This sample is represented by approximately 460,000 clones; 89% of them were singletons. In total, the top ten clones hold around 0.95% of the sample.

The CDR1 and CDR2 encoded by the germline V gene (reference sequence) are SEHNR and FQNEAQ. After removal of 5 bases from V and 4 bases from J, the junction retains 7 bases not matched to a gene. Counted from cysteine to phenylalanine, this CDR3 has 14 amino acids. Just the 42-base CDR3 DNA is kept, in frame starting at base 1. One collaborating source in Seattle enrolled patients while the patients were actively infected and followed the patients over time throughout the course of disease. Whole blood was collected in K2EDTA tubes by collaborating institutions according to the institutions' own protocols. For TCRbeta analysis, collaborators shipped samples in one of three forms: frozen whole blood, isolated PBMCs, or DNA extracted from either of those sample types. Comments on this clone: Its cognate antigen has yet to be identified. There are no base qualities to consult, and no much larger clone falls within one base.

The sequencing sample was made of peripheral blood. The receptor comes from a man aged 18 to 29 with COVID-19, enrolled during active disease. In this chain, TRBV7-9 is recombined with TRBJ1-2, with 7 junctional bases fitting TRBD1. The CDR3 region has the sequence CASSPGTVGYGYTF. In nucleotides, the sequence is TGTGCCAGCAGCCCCGGGACAGTTGGCTATGGCTACACCTTC.